A selection of T cell receptor beta chains follows, all from one sample in a study of blood T cell repertoires in COVID-19. The data were produced by immunoSEQ multiplex PCR, yet TCRdb's version contains in-frame clones alone and is incomplete. The sample gives around 290,000 clones, approximately 88% of which show up once; about 1% is in the top ten. The sequenced sample was PBMCs or T cells enriched from blood (not recorded which). These receptors were collected from a woman aged 30 to 39 who had recovered from COVID-19. Each CDR3 is given with its conserved first and last residue. A D gene is named only where the DNA matches it firmly. The size entry is marked missing in some rows and otherwise reads once, few, many or a size class.

V gene: TRBV5-4; clone size: once; J gene: TRBJ2-1; D gene: .; CDR3 protein: CASSPRDFGARNEQFF; CDR3 DNA: TGTGCCAGCAGCCCCCGTGACTTTGGAGCCCGCAATGAGCAGTTCTTC
V gene: TRBV7-2; clone size: .; J gene: TRBJ2-1; D gene: .; CDR3 protein: CASSSPLLVFQFF; CDR3 DNA: TGTGCCAGCAGCTCGCCCTTACTAGTTTTTCAGTTCTTC
V gene: TRBV10-3; clone size: .; J gene: TRBJ2-5; D gene: TRBD2; CDR3 protein: CAISGGLAGIETQYF; CDR3 DNA: TGTGCCATCAGTGGGGGACTAGCGGGAATTGAGACCCAGTACTTC
V gene: TRBV30; clone size: .; J gene: TRBJ2-1; D gene: TRBD2; CDR3 protein: CAWGGSGGANEQFF; CDR3 DNA: TGTGCCTGGGGAGGTAGCGGGGGGGCAAATGAGCAGTTCTTC
V gene: TRBV5-1; clone size: .; J gene: TRBJ2-1; D gene: .; CDR3 protein: CASSPGGWDEQFF; CDR3 DNA: TGCGCCAGCAGTCCTGGAGGGTGGGACGAGCAGTTCTTC
V gene: TRBV18; clone size: .; J gene: TRBJ1-2; D gene: TRBD1; CDR3 protein: CASSLGTDTNYGYTF; CDR3 DNA: TGTGCCAGCTCCCTCGGGACAGACACTAACTATGGCTACACCTTC
V gene: TRBV28; clone size: .; J gene: TRBJ1-1; D gene: TRBD1; CDR3 protein: CASSWDRGSRNTEAFF; CDR3 DNA: TGTGCCAGCAGTTGGGACAGGGGCTCCCGGAACACTGAAGCTTTCTTT
V gene: TRBV11-2; clone size: .; J gene: TRBJ2-1; D gene: TRBD2; CDR3 protein: CASSPVGGGFYNEQFF; CDR3 DNA: TGTGCCAGCAGCCCGGTTGGGGGGGGGTTCTACAATGAGCAGTTCTTC
V gene: TRBV28; clone size: .; J gene: TRBJ2-1; D gene: TRBD1; CDR3 protein: CASSFFGTGVFF; CDR3 DNA: TGTGCCAGCAGTTTCTTCGGGACAGGGGTGTTCTTC
V gene: TRBV14; clone size: .; J gene: TRBJ1-1; D gene: .; CDR3 protein: CASSQWGRRNTEAFF; CDR3 DNA: TGTGCCAGCAGCCAATGGGGGAGGAGGAACACTGAAGCTTTCTTT
V gene: TRBV27; clone size: .; J gene: TRBJ1-5; D gene: TRBD1; CDR3 protein: CASRSGTGEQPQHF; CDR3 DNA: TGTGCCAGCAGATCTGGGACAGGGGAACAGCCCCAGCATTTT
V gene: TRBV10-3; clone size: .; J gene: TRBJ2-1; D gene: .; CDR3 protein: CAISLVSAQGQFF; CDR3 DNA: TGTGCCATCAGCCTCGTTTCAGCACAGGGGCAGTTCTTC
V gene: TRBV5-1; clone size: .; J gene: TRBJ1-2; D gene: .; CDR3 protein: CASTFDTPQYGYTF; CDR3 DNA: TGCGCCAGCACCTTCGATACACCTCAATATGGCTACACCTTC
V gene: TRBV5-1; clone size: .; J gene: TRBJ2-2; D gene: TRBD1; CDR3 protein: CASSLGPGQGDTGELFF; CDR3 DNA: TGCGCCAGCAGCTTGGGTCCGGGACAGGGGGACACCGGGGAGCTGTTTTTT
V gene: TRBV28; clone size: .; J gene: TRBJ1-2; D gene: TRBD1; CDR3 protein: CASSVPGQGGVLGYGYTF; CDR3 DNA: TGTGCCAGCAGCGTACCGGGACAGGGGGGCGTGTTGGGCTATGGCTACACCTTC
V gene: TRBV6-5; clone size: .; J gene: TRBJ2-3; D gene: .; CDR3 protein: CASSPTRDTQYF; CDR3 DNA: TGTGCCAGCAGTCCGACTAGGGATACGCAGTATTTT
V gene: TRBV6-5; clone size: .; J gene: TRBJ2-5; D gene: .; CDR3 protein: CASFPGHPQETQYF; CDR3 DNA: TGTGCCAGTTTTCCGGGACACCCACAAGAGACCCAGTACTTC
V gene: TRBV5-1; clone size: .; J gene: TRBJ2-7; D gene: .; CDR3 protein: CASSLIQLRDEQYF; CDR3 DNA: TGCGCCAGCAGCCTAATCCAATTGAGAGACGAGCAGTACTTC
V gene: TRBV11-3; clone size: .; J gene: TRBJ2-5; D gene: TRBD2; CDR3 protein: CASSVERGETQYF; CDR3 DNA: TGTGCCAGCAGCGTCGAGCGGGGAGAGACCCAGTACTTC
V gene: TRBV25-1; clone size: .; J gene: TRBJ1-2; D gene: .; CDR3 protein: CASSNNHLGPSYGYTF; CDR3 DNA: TGTGCCAGCAGCAACAATCATCTGGGCCCGTCCTATGGCTACACCTTC
V gene: TRBV29-1; clone size: .; J gene: TRBJ2-7; D gene: .; CDR3 protein: CSVEFAGSSYEQYF; CDR3 DNA: TGCAGCGTTGAATTCGCGGGCAGCTCCTACGAGCAGTACTTC
V gene: TRBV5-1; clone size: .; J gene: TRBJ1-1; D gene: TRBD1; CDR3 protein: CASSLDRGQGGNTEAFF; CDR3 DNA: TGCGCCAGCAGCTTAGACCGTGGACAGGGGGGAAACACTGAAGCTTTCTTT
V gene: TRBV27; clone size: .; J gene: TRBJ1-1; D gene: .; CDR3 protein: CASRTGQVKAFF; CDR3 DNA: TGTGCCAGCAGGACGGGACAAGTAAAAGCTTTCTTT
V gene: TRBV27; clone size: .; J gene: TRBJ1-6; D gene: .; CDR3 protein: CASSLYSPGVLDSPLHF; CDR3 DNA: TGTGCCAGCAGTTTATATAGCCCCGGGGTCCTAGACTCACCCCTCCACTTT
V gene: TRBV7-2; clone size: .; J gene: TRBJ2-7; D gene: TRBD1; CDR3 protein: CASSLLGGGTGYEQYF; CDR3 DNA: TGTGCCAGCAGCCTCTTGGGTGGTGGGACAGGGTACGAGCAGTACTTC
V gene: TRBV4-3; clone size: .; J gene: TRBJ2-4; D gene: TRBD1; CDR3 protein: CASSPGQRNIQYF; CDR3 DNA: TGCGCCAGCAGCCCGGGACAGAGAAACATTCAGTACTTC
V gene: TRBV16; clone size: .; J gene: TRBJ1-2; D gene: .; CDR3 protein: CASSQFDGHIYGYTF; CDR3 DNA: TGTGCCAGCAGCCAATTCGACGGACATATCTATGGCTACACCTTC
V gene: TRBV7-6; clone size: .; J gene: TRBJ1-1; D gene: .; CDR3 protein: CASSLVGGANTEAFF; CDR3 DNA: TGTGCCAGCAGCTTAGTAGGGGGGGCAAACACTGAAGCTTTCTTT
V gene: TRBV18; clone size: .; J gene: TRBJ2-2; D gene: TRBD1; CDR3 protein: CASSPVETGVTGELFF; CDR3 DNA: TGTGCCAGCTCACCAGTCGAGACAGGGGTAACCGGGGAGCTGTTTTTT
V gene: TRBV19; clone size: once; J gene: TRBJ1-5; D gene: .; CDR3 protein: CASSMVQGGIKPQHF; CDR3 DNA: TGTGCCAGTAGTATGGTCCAGGGTGGTATTAAGCCCCAGCATTTT
V gene: TRBV28; clone size: .; J gene: TRBJ2-1; D gene: TRBD2; CDR3 protein: CASRGTSGRYNEQFF; CDR3 DNA: TGTGCCAGCAGGGGGACTAGCGGACGATACAATGAGCAGTTCTTC
V gene: TRBV5-1; clone size: .; J gene: TRBJ2-1; D gene: .; CDR3 protein: CASYESRTSYNEQFF; CDR3 DNA: TGCGCCAGCTACGAATCGCGCACCTCCTACAATGAGCAGTTCTTC
V gene: TRBV2; clone size: .; J gene: TRBJ1-4; D gene: .; CDR3 protein: CATESGGRNEKLFF; CDR3 DNA: TGTGCCACCGAGTCCGGAGGGCGTAATGAAAAACTGTTTTTT
V gene: TRBV2; clone size: .; J gene: TRBJ1-6; D gene: .; CDR3 protein: CASSDRGREGSPLHF; CDR3 DNA: TGTGCCAGCAGTGATAGGGGCAGGGAGGGTTCACCCCTCCACTTT
V gene: TRBV7-3; clone size: .; J gene: TRBJ2-6; D gene: .; CDR3 protein: CASSLPQGTDRFPPGANVLTF; CDR3 DNA: TGTGCCAGCAGCTTACCCCAAGGCACCGACAGGTTCCCTCCTGGGGCCAACGTCCTGACTTTC
V gene: TRBV25-1; clone size: .; J gene: TRBJ1-4; D gene: .; CDR3 protein: CASGPMRNTVNEKLFF; CDR3 DNA: TGTGCCAGCGGTCCCATGCGGAATACTGTTAATGAAAAACTGTTTTTT
V gene: TRBV28; clone size: .; J gene: TRBJ2-7; D gene: .; CDR3 protein: CASSLWGASTYEQYF; CDR3 DNA: TGTGCCAGCAGTTTATGGGGGGCGTCTACCTACGAGCAGTACTTC
V gene: TRBV11-1; clone size: .; J gene: TRBJ1-2; D gene: .; CDR3 protein: CANRYGGMNYDYTF; CDR3 DNA: TGTGCCAACAGGTACGGGGGGATGAATTATGACTACACCTTC